The 10 T cell receptor beta chains in this list originate from one sample, sequenced in a study of blood T cells in healthy people across ages. Combining a sample-barcoded 5' primer with a J-beta primer mix, a second PCR ran for roughly 7 to 11 cycles. One entry per CDR3 protein, called by TCRdb with MiXCR from the 5' RACE reads. The sample records 540,000 or so distinct CDR3 sequences, about 26% being singletons. Sequencing input: blood. These receptors all stem from a woman in her seventies in good health.

This clonotype has just a few counts. The junction shows a germline mismatch at one end, possibly a read error. V usage is TRBV9 and J usage is TRBJ1-2, with unresolved D. In germline, CDR1 is SGDLS, CDR2 YYNGEE. There are 15 residues in the CDR3. CDR3 protein: CASSPATDPSYGCTF. The CDR3 coding sequence is TGTGCCAGCAGCCCTGCCACCGACCCTAGCTATGGCTGCACCTTC.

The chain uses TRBV20-1 and TRBJ1-1, with TRBD1 as a possible D gene (5 bases). Germline values: CDR1 DFQATT, CDR2 SNEGSKA (reference sequence). The CDR3 is made up of 12 amino acids. The V end lost 6 bases, the J end lost 5 bases, and 13 bases lay between the germline ends. The CDR3 DNA reads as TGCAGTGCGCCATACTGGGGGACTGAAGCTTTCTTT. Translated, it gives CSAPYWGTEAFF.

V usage is TRBV20-1 and J usage is TRBJ2-1, with TRBD1 as a possible D gene (6 bases). The CDR3 totals 11 residues. Germline V gives CDR1 DFQATT, CDR2 SNEGSKA (reference sequence). With 5 bases removed from V and 10 bases from J, the gap between germline ends came to 12 bases. This CDR3 is CSARQGWEQFF. CDR3 sequence (DNA): TGCAGTGCTCGTCAGGGGTGGGAGCAGTTCTTC.

This clonotype was seen a few times. The rearrangement links TRBV7-2 to TRBJ1-3, with 8 bases that match TRBD1. Germline V CDR1 and CDR2: SGHTA, FQGNSA. Losses at the gene ends were 5 bases for V and 2 bases for J; bases not matched to a gene: 11. This CDR3 has 17 residues. CDR3 in amino acids: CASSPRLQGAAGNTIYF. The CDR3, as DNA: TGTGCCAGCAGCCCCCGACTCCAGGGGGCCGCTGGAAACACCATATATTTT.

This clonotype has more than one count but fewer than ten. This rearrangement joins TRBV20-1 to TRBJ1-2, with D hard to call. Germline V gene data show CDR1 as DFQATT and CDR2 as SNEGSKA (reference sequence). V lost 6 bases and J 2 bases, leaving 10 bases between the germline ends. The CDR3 consists of 12 residues. The CDR3: CSASATNYGYTF. Here the CDR3 DNA reads TGCAGTGCATCCGCGACAAACTATGGCTACACCTTC.

The V and J genes are TRBV4-3 and TRBJ2-7; 9 bases fit TRBD1. The length of the CDR3 is 15 residues. Trimming cost V 6 bases and J 3 bases; bases outside gene matches: 9. Germline V lookup: CDR1 LGHNA, CDR2 YSLEER. The CDR3 is CASRQGQGGGYEQYF. The CDR3 DNA follows: TGCGCCAGCAGGCAGGGACAGGGAGGAGGCTACGAGCAGTACTTC.

This clonotype was seen only a few times. The chain recombines TRBV3-1 with TRBJ2-3; possibly TRBD2 for D (6 bases). V lost 1 base to trimming and J lost 4 bases, with 15 bases between them. The CDR3 loop spans 16 amino acids. Germline V gene sequence: CDR1 LGHDT, CDR2 YNNKEL (reference sequence). The CDR3, as DNA: TGTGCCAGCAGCCAAGGCGCCAGCGGGTCGTCAGATACGCAGTATTTT. Amino acids: CASSQGASGSSDTQYF.

This clonotype was detected a few times. The genes are TRBV20-1 and TRBJ2-7, with a possible D match to TRBD2 (5 bases). Germline CDR1 DFQATT, CDR2 SNEGSKA (reference sequence). V was shortened by 3 bases and J by 0 bases, with 21 bases between the two germline ends. The CDR3 sequence is 17 residues long. Here the CDR3 reads CSASPLGGSYSSYEQYF. CDR3 nucleotides: TGCAGTGCTAGCCCTTTAGGCGGGTCATACAGCTCCTACGAGCAGTACTTC.

Many counts were recorded for this clonotype. In DNA, the CDR3 is TGTGCTAGTGGTTTTGGCACTGAAGCTTTCTTT. This sequence encodes CASGFGTEAFF. The V call is TRBV12-5, the J call TRBJ1-1; no definite D call. V was clipped by 3 bases and J by 4 bases, with 3 bases between them. The CDR3 contains 11 residues. CDR1 and CDR2 from the germline V gene are LGHNT and FRNRAP.

In this sample, this clonotype turned up a few times. The chain is built from TRBV20-1 and TRBJ1-5, with TRBD1 identical over 8 bases. Trimming at V came to 1 base and at J to 7 bases, leaving 12 bases not matched to a gene. Germline values: CDR1 DFQATT, CDR2 SNEGSKA (reference sequence). The CDR3 totals 16 residues. CDR3: CSARANQDRDGQPQHF. CDR3 bases: TGCAGTGCTAGAGCGAACCAGGACAGGGACGGGCAGCCCCAGCATTTT.